The entry below describes one TCR beta chain. What antigen it recognizes has not been identified. Within one base of it there is no much larger clone, and no base qualities were kept. The sample is drawn from a study of shared clonotypes between healthy human individuals (dated by TCRdb to 2020 to 2022). About the full investigation: Two women and three men aged 18 to 49 years were included in the cohort. For each donor, CD4 naive and CD4 memory were each given three plates, CD8 naive was given two plates, and CD8 memory was given one plate. To estimate repertoire size and how much clonotypes are shared between individuals, the study performed deep sequencing of blood TCR repertoires from 4 to 6 healthy adults. To increase sequencing depth and limit assay-specific biases, TCR repertoire library preparation and sequencing were carried out by different laboratories using diverse techniques. Each donor's leukapheresis produced roughly between about 0.8 and 10 billion PBMCs.

TCR CDR3 regions were amplified from genomic DNA by multiplex PCR using the deep immunoSEQ assay. For each cell subset, the extracted genomic DNA was distributed evenly across all wells of several immunoSEQ 96-well plates, and each plate served as one replicate. For sorted subsets, each replicate PCR was loaded with about 0.2 ug genomic DNA, equivalent to about 33,000 T cell genomes. Purified libraries were measured with a Qubit 3.0 fluorometer, size-checked on a Bioanalyzer 2100, and measured again with the KAPA Library Quantification kit. Every immunoSEQ 96-well plate was sequenced on a separate single-read 150-cycle Illumina NextSeq 550 flow cell. In the source study's methods: The immunoSEQ output contained only junctional sequences without quality scores, so filtering could not match that applied to full-length reads. Sequences were annotated with PyIR, a Python wrapper for IgBLAST v1.9, and V/J genes and CDR3 were assigned using IMGT germline references. Reads were filtered out if the reads had weak V/J assignments (E-value above 1e-6), no CDR3, stop codons, out-of-frame junctions, or ambiguous translated residues. V3J clonotypes were defined by identical inferred V gene, J gene, and CDR3 amino acid sequence. To compute the percentage overlap between repertoires, the number of shared unique clonotypes was divided by the size of the smaller repertoire. Richness of each repertoire was evaluated using RTK rarefaction, the Chao1 estimator, and Recon v2.1 estimates of unobserved clonotypes. OLGA was used to compute generation probabilities for all TCRbeta clonotypes that the gDNA method yielded from a handful of donors. This immuneACCESS table, as held by TCRdb, lists in-frame sequences with V and J called but not all clones. Of the missing ones, under half trace to an unresolved V gene in checked studies; the others have no known cause. V, J and clone size are those of that table, while D and trimming were read from the DNA. The sample records under 1,100,000 clones, roughly 80% of which are singletons. The leading ten clones occupy approximately 1.5% of the sample.

Donors were healthy HIV-negative adults with no recently reported acute infections or vaccinations. Only Caucasian adults living in Nashville, Tennessee, USA were represented among the donors. CD4+ T cells were enriched through magnetic negative selection, after which naive cells were positively selected on CD45RA and the remaining negative fraction served as the memory subset. Blood was obtained by leukapheresis, after which PBMCs were separated by Ficoll-Histopaque density gradient centrifugation and cryopreserved in liquid nitrogen vapor phase. Purity and quantity of every magnetically sorted T cell population were checked by analytical flow cytometry. Genomic DNA was isolated from every sorted fraction and measured by UV absorbance on a Nanodrop 2000c. CDR1 SGHTA and CDR2 FQGNSA are derived from the germline V gene. The CDR3, from cysteine to phenylalanine, totals 15 residues. The entry retains the CDR3 DNA only, 45 bases that are in frame from base 1. Trimming removed 6 bases from V and 0 bases from J; the gene matches leave 2 bases unexplained.

Study-level results and caveats: Rarefaction of sorted-subset datasets indicated incomplete sequencing despite the large sequencing depth. Across several donors, 5% to 6% of naive CD4, 3% to 4% of naive CD8, around 2.5% of memory CD4, and 0.3% to 0.45% of memory CD8 clonotypes were shared. Because the study included only a small number of donors, the genetic and exposure-history diversity represented was limited. Pairwise subsampling led to the expectation that sequencing depth would affect the degree of clonotype sharing among donors. Larger estimated clonotype richness was generally found for naive subsets than for memory subsets. Compared with non-shared clonotypes, clonotypes shared by all four sorted-subset donors had higher generation probabilities. Only blood was sampled, and tissue TCR repertoires likely differ from those in blood.

Material for sequencing was memory CD4+ T cells sorted from blood. The cell subset or site label on this specimen signifies: CD45RA-negative fraction. The chain links TRBV7-2 with TRBJ2-1; 10 junctional bases match TRBD2. This clonotype was obtained from a man aged 18-30 years in good health. The DNA sequence is given as TGTGCCAGCAGGCCTAGCGGGGGCTCCTACAATGAGCAGTTCTTC. The encoded protein is CASRPSGGSYNEQFF.